These 14 T cell receptor beta chains share one sample of origin, sequenced in a study of blood T cells in healthy people across ages. With a J-beta primer mix and a sample-barcoded 5' primer, a second PCR ran about 6 to 11 cycles. In TCRdb, the 5' RACE reads were re-called with MiXCR into one record per CDR3 protein. The table lists 630,000 or so distinct CDR3 sequences, about 34% of them singletons. The sample taken for sequencing was blood. The receptor set was obtained from an elderly woman in good health.

This clonotype was counted many times. The chain recombines TRBV20-1 with TRBJ1-2; 7 bases align to TRBD1. Germline V gene data show CDR1 as DFQATT and CDR2 as SNEGSKA (reference sequence). V lost 6 bases and J lost 7; bases outside the gene matches: 11. The CDR3 is made up of 13 amino acids. The DNA for the CDR3 is TGCAGTGCCCAACAGGGGATCTCACCTGGCTACACCTTC. Translation gives CSAQQGISPGYTF.

This clonotype was counted only a few times. This rearrangement joins TRBV28 to TRBJ1-2; weak D call: TRBD1 (6 bases). Germline V lookup: CDR1 MDHEN, CDR2 SYDVKM. V was pared by 3 bases and J by 5 bases, with 16 bases between. CDR3 size: 15 residues. CDR3 region: CASSFPTDRRYGYTF. CDR3 nucleotide sequence: TGTGCCAGCAGTTTCCCGACAGACAGGAGATATGGCTACACCTTC.

Ten or more counts support this clonotype. The chain couples TRBV5-6 to TRBJ2-6; weak D call: TRBD1 (6 bases). V dropped 2 bases and J dropped 0 bases, with 15 bases sitting between them. Germline V CDR1 and CDR2: SGHDT, YYEEEE. CDR3 length equals 18 residues. The CDR3 reads CASSFLRDTLSGANVLTF. CDR3 nucleotide sequence: TGTGCCAGCAGCTTTCTCCGGGACACTCTCTCTGGGGCCAACGTCCTGACTTTC.

This rearrangement joins TRBV29-1 to TRBJ1-1; 7 nucleotides line up with TRBD1. This CDR3 has 15 residues. Trimming removed 7 bases from V and 0 bases from J; junction bases left unmatched: 11. Germline assignment: CDR1 SQVTM and CDR2 ANQGSEA. CDR3 sequence: CSARDSTFMNTEAFF. CDR3 in DNA: TGCAGCGCGAGGGACAGTACATTCATGAACACTGAAGCTTTCTTT.

This clonotype was observed many times. The gene calls are TRBV9 and TRBJ1-2; TRBD1 might be the D (6 bases). The germline V and J ends were trimmed by 0 bases and 6 bases, with 12 bases remaining between them. This CDR3 has 14 amino acids. In germline, CDR1 is SGDLS, CDR2 YYNGEE. CDR3 in amino acids: CASSVAAQGNGYTF. The CDR3 bases are TGTGCCAGCAGCGTAGCGGCACAGGGTAATGGCTACACCTTC.

This clonotype has at least ten counts. This chain links TRBV12-3 or TRBV12-4 with TRBJ2-1, with 15 bases lining up with TRBD2. With 6 bases clipped from V and 0 bases from J, the junction kept 9 bases outside the gene matches. The CDR3 loop spans 19 amino acids. CDR3 DNA sequence: TGTGCCAGCAGGTACAGCGGACTAGCGGGGGGGAGCTCCTACAATGAGCAGTTCTTC. Translated: CASRYSGLAGGSSYNEQFF.

As concerns this clonotype: One base away lies a much larger clone, so this may be a sequencing read error. The chain couples TRBV7-2 to TRBJ1-2; a possible D gene is TRBD1 (5 bases). The germline CDR1 and CDR2 sequences are SGHTA and FQGNSA. This CDR3 region has 16 residues. Trimming removed 1 base at V and 8 bases at J, with 20 bases between. The CDR3 here is CASSLVGAGGAYGYTF. The CDR3 DNA sequence: TGTGCCAGCAGCTTAGTTGGGGCGGGAGGGGCCTACGGCTACACCTTC.

Regarding this clonotype: Sequence at one end of the junction differs from germline and may be a read error. This rearrangement joins TRBV6-5 to TRBJ1-1, with D uncertain. CDR3 length equals 13 residues. Germline values: CDR1 MNHEY, CDR2 SVGAGI. DNA for the CDR3: TGTGCCAGCAGTCACTCCCTAAGCACTGAAGCTTTCTTT. Translating it yields CASSHSLSTEAFF.

The chain joins TRBV25-1 to TRBJ2-3; no firm D call. This CDR3 has 16 residues. Trimming took 4 bases from V and 1 from J, leaving 15 bases between them. Germline-derived CDR1 and CDR2 are MGHDK and SYGVNS. The CDR3: CASSVDWLLGTDTQYF. CDR3 nucleotide sequence: TGTGCCAGCAGTGTCGATTGGCTATTGGGCACAGATACGCAGTATTTT.

This clonotype was observed a handful of times. Possible read error: a much larger clone is one base away. The chain carries TRBV7-9 and TRBJ1-4, with D unresolved. CDR3 length equals 13 residues. CDR1 is SEHNR and CDR2 is FQNEAQ in the germline V gene (reference sequence). Here the CDR3 reads CASRLDGNEKRFF. For the CDR3, the DNA is TGTGCCAGCAGACTGGACGGTAATGAAAAACGGTTTTTT.

J is TRBJ1-1 and V is TRBV5-1, with 7 bases fitting TRBD1. The CDR3 consists of 14 residues. Germline assignment: CDR1 SGHRS and CDR2 YFSETQ. Germline trimming cut 4 bases from V and 5 bases from J; bases unmatched to any gene: 8. CDR3 DNA sequence: TGCGCCAGCAGCGAACAGGGGCGGCGAACTGAAGCTTTCTTT. Translating it yields CASSEQGRRTEAFF.

The chain recombines TRBV5-1 with TRBJ1-1; 8 bases match TRBD1. Germline V CDR1 and CDR2: SGHRS, YFSETQ. Germline trimming cut 4 bases from V and 4 bases from J; bases unmatched to any gene: 3. This CDR3 has 13 amino acids. As DNA, the CDR3 is TGCGCCAGCAGCCCACAGGGGGTCACTGAAGCTTTCTTT. Encoded protein: CASSPQGVTEAFF.

The chain joins TRBV21-1 to TRBJ2-5; the table's D call of TRBD2 was not tested on the DNA. TRBV21-1 is described as a pseudogene. This CDR3 is built from 16 residues. The CDR3 DNA reads TGTGCCCGCAGCAAATTTGAGGGCGGGGTGGGAGAGACCCAGTACTTC. As protein: CARSKFEGGVGETQYF.

This rearrangement joins TRBV6-1 to TRBJ1-2; 8 bases line up with TRBD1. V shed 5 bases and J 4 bases; nucleotides not matched to a gene: 9. Germline-derived CDR1 and CDR2 are MNHNS and SASEGT. The CDR3 covers 15 residues. The CDR3 nucleotides read TGTGCCAGCAGTATTGACGGGACAGGCCTCTATGGCTACACCTTC. Translation gives CASSIDGTGLYGYTF.